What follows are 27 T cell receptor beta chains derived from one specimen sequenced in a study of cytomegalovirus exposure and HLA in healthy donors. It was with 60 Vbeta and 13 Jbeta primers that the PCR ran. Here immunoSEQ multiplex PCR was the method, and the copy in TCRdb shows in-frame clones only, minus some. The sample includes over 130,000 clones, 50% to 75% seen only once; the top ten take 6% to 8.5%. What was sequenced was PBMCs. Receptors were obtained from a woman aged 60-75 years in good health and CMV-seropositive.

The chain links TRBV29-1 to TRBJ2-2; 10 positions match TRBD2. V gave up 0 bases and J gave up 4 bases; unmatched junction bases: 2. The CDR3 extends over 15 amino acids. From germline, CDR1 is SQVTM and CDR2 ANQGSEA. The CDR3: CSVEEAGGPTGELFF. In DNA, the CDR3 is TGCAGCGTTGAAGAAGCGGGAGGGCCCACCGGGGAGCTGTTTTTT.

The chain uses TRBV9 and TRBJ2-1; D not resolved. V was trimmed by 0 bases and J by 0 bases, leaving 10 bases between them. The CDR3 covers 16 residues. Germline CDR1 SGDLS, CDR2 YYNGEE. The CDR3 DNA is TGTGCCAGCAGCGTAGCTTCGGCTAGCTCCTACAATGAGCAGTTCTTC. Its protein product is CASSVASASSYNEQFF.

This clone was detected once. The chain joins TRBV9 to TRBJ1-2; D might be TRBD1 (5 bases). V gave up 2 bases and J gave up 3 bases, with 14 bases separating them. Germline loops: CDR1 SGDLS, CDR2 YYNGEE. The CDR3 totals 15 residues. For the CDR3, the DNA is TGTGCCAGCAGCGTGGGGGGAGGCAGCGACTATGGCTACACCTTC. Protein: CASSVGGGSDYGYTF.

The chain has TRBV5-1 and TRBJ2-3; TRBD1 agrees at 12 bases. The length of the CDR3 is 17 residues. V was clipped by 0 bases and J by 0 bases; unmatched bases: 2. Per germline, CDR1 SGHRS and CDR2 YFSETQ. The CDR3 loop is CASSLVGTGGSTDTQYF. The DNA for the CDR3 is TGCGCCAGCAGCTTGGTGGGGACAGGGGGCAGCACAGATACGCAGTATTTT.

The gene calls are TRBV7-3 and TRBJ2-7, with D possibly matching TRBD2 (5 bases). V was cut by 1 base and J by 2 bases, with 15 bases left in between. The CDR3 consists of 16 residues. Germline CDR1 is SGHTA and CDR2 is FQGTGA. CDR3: CASSLKWTPLTYEQYF. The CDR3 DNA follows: TGTGCCAGCAGCTTAAAGTGGACTCCACTTACCTACGAGCAGTACTTC.

CDR3 coding DNA: TGTGCCTGGAGTGGACTAGCGGAAGAGCAGTACTTC. This translates into CAWSGLAEEQYF. The rearrangement uses TRBV30 and TRBJ2-7; 9 positions agree with TRBD2. After removal of 1 base from V and 7 bases from J, the junction contained 2 bases not matched to a gene. Germline loops: CDR1 GTSNPN, CDR2 SVGIG (reference sequence). The CDR3 runs to 12 residues.

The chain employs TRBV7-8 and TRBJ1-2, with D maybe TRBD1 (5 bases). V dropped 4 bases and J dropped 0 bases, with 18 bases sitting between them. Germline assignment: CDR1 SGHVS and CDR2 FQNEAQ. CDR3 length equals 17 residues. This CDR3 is CASSSRPAGEPNYGYTF. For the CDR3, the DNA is TGTGCCAGCAGCTCCCGTCCCGCGGGGGAACCTAACTATGGCTACACCTTC.

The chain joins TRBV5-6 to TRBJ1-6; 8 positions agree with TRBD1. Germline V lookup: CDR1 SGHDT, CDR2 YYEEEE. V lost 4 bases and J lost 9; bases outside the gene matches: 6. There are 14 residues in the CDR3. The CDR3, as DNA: TGTGCCAGCAGCCAAGGACAGGGATTTTCACCCCTCCACTTT. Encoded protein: CASSQGQGFSPLHF.

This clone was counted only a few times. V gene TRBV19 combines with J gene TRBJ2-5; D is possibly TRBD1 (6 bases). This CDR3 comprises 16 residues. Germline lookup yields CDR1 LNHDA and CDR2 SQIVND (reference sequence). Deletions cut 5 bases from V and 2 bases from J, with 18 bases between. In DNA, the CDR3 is TGTGCCAGTAGTCCAGTACAGGGAAGGGGGCAAGAGACCCAGTACTTC. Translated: CASSPVQGRGQETQYF.

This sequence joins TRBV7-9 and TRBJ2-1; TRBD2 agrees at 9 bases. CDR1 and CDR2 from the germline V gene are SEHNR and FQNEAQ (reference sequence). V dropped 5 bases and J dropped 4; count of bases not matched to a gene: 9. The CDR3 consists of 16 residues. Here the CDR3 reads CASSVRLAGQYNEQFF. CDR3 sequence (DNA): TGTGCCAGCAGCGTTCGTCTAGCGGGACAATACAATGAGCAGTTCTTC.

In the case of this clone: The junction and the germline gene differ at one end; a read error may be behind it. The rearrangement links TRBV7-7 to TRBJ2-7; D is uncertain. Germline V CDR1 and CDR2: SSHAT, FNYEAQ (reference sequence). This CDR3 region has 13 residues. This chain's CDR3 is CASSPASGYEQYF. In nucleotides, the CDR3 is TGTGCTAGCAGCCCAGCGTCGGGCTACGAGCAGTACTTC.

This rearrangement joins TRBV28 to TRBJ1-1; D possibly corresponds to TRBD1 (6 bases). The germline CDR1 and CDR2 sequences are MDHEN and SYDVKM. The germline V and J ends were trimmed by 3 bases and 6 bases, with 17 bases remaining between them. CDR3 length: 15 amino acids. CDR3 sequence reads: CASSFPIGGFAEAFF. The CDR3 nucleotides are TGTGCCAGCAGTTTTCCAATTGGGGGCTTTGCTGAAGCTTTCTTT.

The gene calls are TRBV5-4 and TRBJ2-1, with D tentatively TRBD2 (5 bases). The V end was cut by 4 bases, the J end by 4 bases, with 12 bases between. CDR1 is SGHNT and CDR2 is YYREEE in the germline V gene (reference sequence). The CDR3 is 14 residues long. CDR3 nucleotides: TGTGCCAGCAGCCGGAGAGGAGGTTACAATGAGCAGTTCTTC. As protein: CASSRRGGYNEQFF.

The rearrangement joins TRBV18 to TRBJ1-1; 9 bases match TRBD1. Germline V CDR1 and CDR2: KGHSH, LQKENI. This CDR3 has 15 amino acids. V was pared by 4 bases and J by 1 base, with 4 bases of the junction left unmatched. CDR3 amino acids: CASSRPGQGNTEAFF. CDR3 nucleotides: TGTGCCAGCTCACGACCGGGACAGGGGAACACTGAAGCTTTCTTT.

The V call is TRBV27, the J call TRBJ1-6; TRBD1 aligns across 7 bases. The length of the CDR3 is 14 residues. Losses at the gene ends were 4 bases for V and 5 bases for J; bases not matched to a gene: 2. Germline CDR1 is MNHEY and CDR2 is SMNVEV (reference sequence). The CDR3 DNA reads TGTGCCAGCAGTTCGACAGGGAATAATTCACCCCTCCACTTT. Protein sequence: CASSSTGNNSPLHF.

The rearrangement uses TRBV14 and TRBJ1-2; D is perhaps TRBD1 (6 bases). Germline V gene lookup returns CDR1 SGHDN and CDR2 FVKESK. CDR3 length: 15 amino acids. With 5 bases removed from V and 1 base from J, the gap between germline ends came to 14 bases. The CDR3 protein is CASSFQGKNNYGYTF. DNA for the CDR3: TGTGCCAGCAGCTTCCAGGGGAAGAATAACTATGGCTACACCTTC.

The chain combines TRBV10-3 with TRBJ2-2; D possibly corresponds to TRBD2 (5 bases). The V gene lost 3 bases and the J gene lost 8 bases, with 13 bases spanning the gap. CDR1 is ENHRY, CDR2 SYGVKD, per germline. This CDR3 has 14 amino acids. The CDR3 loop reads CAISDGGGSGELFF. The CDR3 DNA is TGTGCCATCAGTGACGGAGGCGGGTCTGGGGAGCTGTTTTTT.

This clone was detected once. As DNA, the CDR3 is TGTGCCAGCAGCTTTGAGGAGTACAATGAGCAGTTCTTC. Residues: CASSFEEYNEQFF. The gene calls are TRBV11-3 and TRBJ2-1; D is unclear. This CDR3 has 13 amino acids. V dropped 3 bases and J dropped 4 bases, with 7 bases sitting between them. CDR1 and CDR2 (germline): SGHNT, YENEEA.

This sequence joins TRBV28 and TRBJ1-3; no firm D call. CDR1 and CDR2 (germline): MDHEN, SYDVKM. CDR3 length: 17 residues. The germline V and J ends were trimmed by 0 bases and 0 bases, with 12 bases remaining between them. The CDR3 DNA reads TGTGCCAGCAGTTTATGGTCTGGAGGTCTCTCTGGAAACACCATATATTTT. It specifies CASSLWSGGLSGNTIYF.

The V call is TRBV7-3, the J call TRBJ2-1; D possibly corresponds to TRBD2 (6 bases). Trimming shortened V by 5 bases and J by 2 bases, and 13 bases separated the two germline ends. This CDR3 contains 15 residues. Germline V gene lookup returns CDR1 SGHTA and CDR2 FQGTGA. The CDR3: CASSATRIAYNEQFF. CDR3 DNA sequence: TGTGCCAGCAGCGCGACTAGGATCGCCTACAATGAGCAGTTCTTC. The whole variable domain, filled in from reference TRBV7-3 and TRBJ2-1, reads GAGVSQTPSNKVTEKGKYVELRCDPISGHTALYWYRQSLGQGPEFLIYFQGTGAADDSGLPNDRFFAVRPEGSVSTLKIQRTERGDSAVYLCASSATRIAYNEQFFGPGTRLTVL.

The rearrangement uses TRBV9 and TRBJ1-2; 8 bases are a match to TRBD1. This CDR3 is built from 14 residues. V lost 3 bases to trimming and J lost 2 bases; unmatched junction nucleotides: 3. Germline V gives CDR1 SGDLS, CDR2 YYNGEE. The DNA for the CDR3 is TGTGCCAGCAGCGCCCGGGACAGGAACTATGGCTACACCTTC. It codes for CASSARDRNYGYTF.

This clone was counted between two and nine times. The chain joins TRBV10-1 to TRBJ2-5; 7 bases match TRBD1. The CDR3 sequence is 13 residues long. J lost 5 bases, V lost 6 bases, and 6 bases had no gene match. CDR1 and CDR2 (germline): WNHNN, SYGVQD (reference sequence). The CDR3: CASSAGTVETQYF. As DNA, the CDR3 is TGCGCCAGCAGCGCCGGGACAGTGGAGACCCAGTACTTC.

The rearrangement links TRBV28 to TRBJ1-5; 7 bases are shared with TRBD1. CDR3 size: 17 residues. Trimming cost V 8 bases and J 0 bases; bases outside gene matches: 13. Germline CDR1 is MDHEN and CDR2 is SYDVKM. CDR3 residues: CASRRDTGDLSNQPQHF. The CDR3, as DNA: TGTGCCAGCCGTCGGGACACAGGGGACCTTAGCAATCAGCCCCAGCATTTT.

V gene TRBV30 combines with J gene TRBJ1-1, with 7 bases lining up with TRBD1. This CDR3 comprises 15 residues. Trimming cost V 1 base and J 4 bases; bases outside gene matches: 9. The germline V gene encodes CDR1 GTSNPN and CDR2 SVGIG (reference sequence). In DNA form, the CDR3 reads TGTGCCTGGAGTGGATACAGGGGAATCGGCACTGAAGCTTTCTTT. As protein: CAWSGYRGIGTEAFF.

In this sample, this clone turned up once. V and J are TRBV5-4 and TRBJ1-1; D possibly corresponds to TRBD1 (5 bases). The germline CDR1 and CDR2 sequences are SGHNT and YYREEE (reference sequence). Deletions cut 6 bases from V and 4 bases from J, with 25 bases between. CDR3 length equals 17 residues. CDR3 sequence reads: CASTLVVGGQGGTEAFF. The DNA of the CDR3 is TGTGCCAGCACCCTCGTAGTAGGCGGCCAGGGCGGCACTGAAGCTTTCTTT.

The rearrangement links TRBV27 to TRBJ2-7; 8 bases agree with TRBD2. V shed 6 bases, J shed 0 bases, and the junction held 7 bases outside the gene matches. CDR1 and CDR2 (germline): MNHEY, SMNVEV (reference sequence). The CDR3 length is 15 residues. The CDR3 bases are TGTGCCAGCAGATCCGGGACTAGTGCCTCCTACGAGCAGTACTTC. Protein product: CASRSGTSASYEQYF.

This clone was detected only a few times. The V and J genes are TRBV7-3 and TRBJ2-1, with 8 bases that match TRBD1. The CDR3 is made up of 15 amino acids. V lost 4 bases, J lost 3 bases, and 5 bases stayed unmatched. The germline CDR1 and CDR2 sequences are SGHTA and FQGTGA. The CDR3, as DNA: TGTGCCAGCAGCTCACAGGGGGAAAACTACAATGAGCAGTTCTTC. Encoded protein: CASSSQGENYNEQFF.